The text below deals with one TCR beta chain. Its specificity is unknown. This sample is part of a study of cytomegalovirus exposure and HLA in healthy donors. The repertoire was sequenced with immunoSEQ multiplex PCR; TCRdb's copy has only in-frame clones and lacks some. The sample includes more than 200,000 clones, around 91% of them seen just once. The CDR3 totals 15 residues. CDR1 and CDR2 (germline): MNHEY, SVGAGI. V lost 2 bases, J lost 5 bases, and 4 bases stayed unmatched. Study findings and constraints: High specificity and sensitivity for cytomegalovirus status were reported for the classifier.

Input material: PBMCs. The chain has TRBV6-5 and TRBJ2-3; 10 bases match TRBD1. This clonotype originated in a woman in her 30s in good health and CMV-seronegative. The CDR3 DNA reads as TGTGCCAGCAGTTACGCGACAGGGGGCGTAGATACGCAGTATTTT. Its protein product is CASSYATGGVDTQYF.